The clone carrying this TCR beta chain was recorded at least ten times. The sample comes from a study of T cells in Graves' hyperthyroidism and ophthalmopathy. This CDR3 has 19 residues. CDR1 and CDR2 (germline): KGHDR, SFDVKD. The J segment lost 5 bases and the V segment lost 12 bases, leaving 18 bases of the junction unmatched. RNA transcripts yielded amplified TCR beta CDR3 regions. A first-round RT-PCR of the TCR CDR3 used the HTBI primer set. MiXCR was run by TCRdb on the multiplex PCR reads, yielding one entry per CDR3 protein. The sample carries roughly 660,000 distinct CDR3 sequences, around 16% recorded once.

This receptor was obtained from a man in his forties or fifties with Graves' hyperthyroidism. This chain connects TRBV24-1 to TRBJ2-1; 16 nucleotides align to TRBD2. Material: blood. The CDR3 protein is CAPGPGTSGRALYDNEQFF. The CDR3 nucleotides are TGTGCCCCCGGACCCGGGACTAGCGGGAGGGCCTTGTATGACAATGAGCAGTTCTTC.